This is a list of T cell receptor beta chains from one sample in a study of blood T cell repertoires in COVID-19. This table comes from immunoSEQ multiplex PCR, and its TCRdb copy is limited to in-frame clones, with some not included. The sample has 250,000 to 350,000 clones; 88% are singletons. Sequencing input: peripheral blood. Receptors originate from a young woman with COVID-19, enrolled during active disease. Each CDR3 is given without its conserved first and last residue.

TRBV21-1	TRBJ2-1	ASSKGAGGPEDNEQF
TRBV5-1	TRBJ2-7	ASSKTSGREYEQY
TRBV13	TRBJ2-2	ASSPQGAVNTGELF
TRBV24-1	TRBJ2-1	ATSDLNSAGDEQF
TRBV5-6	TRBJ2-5	ASSQTLAGGPSQETQY
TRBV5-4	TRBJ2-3	ASSFQLIDTQY
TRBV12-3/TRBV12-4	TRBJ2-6	ASSFMGANVLT
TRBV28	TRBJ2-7	ASSFRYEQY
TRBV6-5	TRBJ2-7	ASIQGVLSEQY
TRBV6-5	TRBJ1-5	ASADQSRFNQPQH
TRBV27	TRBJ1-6	ASSTLYRGPGNSPLH
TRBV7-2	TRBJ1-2	ASSLDPRQVGGYT
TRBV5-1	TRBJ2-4	ASSPLWTSGKAKNIQY
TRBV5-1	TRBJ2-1	ASSPRVAGGYNEQF
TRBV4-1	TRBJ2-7	ASSQGRGMYEQY
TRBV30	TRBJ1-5	AWSEGGESQPQH
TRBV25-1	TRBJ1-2	ASSDSGDNYGYT
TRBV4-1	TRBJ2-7	ASSHPGGYEQY
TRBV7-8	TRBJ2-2	ASQTNRNTGELF
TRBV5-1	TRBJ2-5	ASSSSETQY
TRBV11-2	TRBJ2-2	ASSWGLWGQNTGELF
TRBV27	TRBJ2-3	ASSSNGLVPDTQY
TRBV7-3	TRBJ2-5	ASSPSGAQETQY
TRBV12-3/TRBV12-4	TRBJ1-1	ASSVQYTEAF
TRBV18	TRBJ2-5	ASSLPLRRETQY
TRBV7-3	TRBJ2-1	ASSMTSAYNEQF
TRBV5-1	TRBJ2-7	ASSFIRGINYEQY
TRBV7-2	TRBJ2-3	ASSLGGGGTDTQY
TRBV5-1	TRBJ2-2	ASSSTGGRTGELF
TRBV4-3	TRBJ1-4	ASSQGSGDDEKLF
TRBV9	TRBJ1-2	ASSVSRGGASNYGYT
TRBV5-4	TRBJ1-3	ASNLGGGSGNTIY
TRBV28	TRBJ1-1	ASSLGLDTEAF
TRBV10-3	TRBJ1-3	AIIREDFSGNTIY
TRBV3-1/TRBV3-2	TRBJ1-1	ASSQTDNTEAF
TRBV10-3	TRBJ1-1	AISELPQGVRTEAF
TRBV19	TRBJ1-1	ASSMRETTEAF
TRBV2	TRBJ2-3	ASSPGTARTDTQY
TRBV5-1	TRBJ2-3	ASSFREGLRGTQY
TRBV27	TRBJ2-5	ASSSGTSGLQETQY